The 30 T cell receptor beta chains below come from one sample, sequenced in a study of identical twins. TCRdb re-called the 5' RACE reads with MiXCR, one entry per CDR3 protein. The sample carries some 1,700,000 distinct CDR3 sequences, under 35% recorded once. Material: cord blood. The origin of the receptors is a newborn girl in good health.

The gene calls are TRBV20-1 and TRBJ2-5; D is perhaps TRBD1 or TRBD2 (6 bases each). Per the germline V gene, CDR1 is DFQATT and CDR2 is SNEGSKA (reference sequence). The CDR3 length is 16 residues. V lost 0 bases, J lost 11 bases, and 25 bases lay in between. The CDR3 DNA reads as TGCAGTGCTAGAGATCAAGGGGGGATGGGCTACAATGAGCAGTACTTC. This gives the protein CSARDQGGMGYNEQYF.

This clonotype appeared a few times. V and J are TRBV2 and TRBJ2-5, with D tentatively TRBD2 (6 bases). Trimming pared 4 bases from V and 1 base from J, leaving 7 bases between. Germline assignment: CDR1 SNHLY and CDR2 FYNNEI. This CDR3 spans 13 amino acids. CDR3 protein: CASSGDFQETQYF. The CDR3 nucleotides read TGTGCCAGCAGTGGGGACTTCCAAGAGACCCAGTACTTC.

This clonotype was observed a handful of times. The CDR3 loop reads CSADTGTGTYEQYF. As DNA, the CDR3 is TGCAGTGCTGATACCGGGACTGGAACCTACGAGCAGTACTTC. The V call is TRBV20-1, the J call TRBJ2-7; TRBD2 might be the D (6 bases). Germline V gene lookup returns CDR1 DFQATT and CDR2 SNEGSKA (reference sequence). The CDR3 is made up of 14 amino acids. The V and J ends lost 5 bases and 2 bases respectively, with 16 bases between them.

This clonotype was counted a few times. The CDR3 bases are TGTGCCATCAGTGAGTCCGGGCAGAGTAGCAATCAGCCCCAGCATTTT. Its protein is CAISESGQSSNQPQHF. The chain recombines TRBV10-3 with TRBJ1-5, with unresolved D. Germline V gives CDR1 ENHRY, CDR2 SYGVKD. This CDR3 is 16 amino acids long. The V and J ends lost 0 bases and 0 bases respectively, with 9 bases between them.

The CDR3 nucleotides read TGCAGCGTCCCGGGGTTTTCACCCCTCCACTTT. Protein product: CSVPGFSPLHF. V is TRBV29-1 and J is TRBJ1-6, with D unresolved. CDR1 is SQVTM and CDR2 is ANQGSEA in the germline V gene. V was trimmed by 6 bases and J by 9 bases, leaving 9 bases between them. The CDR3 is made up of 11 amino acids.

V gene TRBV4-2 combines with J gene TRBJ2-5; 8 positions match TRBD2. Germline V lookup: CDR1 LGHNA, CDR2 YNFKEQ. J lost 5 bases, V lost 4 bases, and 12 bases had no gene match. The CDR3 is 16 residues long. CDR3 loop: CASSPLAGYLKETQYF. The CDR3 bases are TGTGCCAGCAGCCCTTTAGCGGGATATCTTAAGGAGACCCAGTACTTC.

The V gene is TRBV6-5, the J gene TRBJ2-1; the match to TRBD2 covers 10 bases. V was clipped by 5 bases and J by 6 bases; unmatched bases: 10. CDR1 and CDR2 from the germline V gene are MNHEY and SVGAGI. The CDR3 runs 16 residues. The CDR3 is CASSRGSGRPVNEQFF. The CDR3 nucleotides read TGTGCCAGCAGTCGAGGTAGCGGGAGGCCCGTCAATGAGCAGTTCTTC.

V is TRBV4-1 and J is TRBJ1-5, with 9 bases matching TRBD1. CDR1 is MGHRA and CDR2 is YSYEKL in the germline V gene. Trimming removed 1 base from V and 6 bases from J; junction bases left unmatched: 7. The CDR3 spans 16 residues. The CDR3 loop is CASSQVPGTGFQPQHF. Here the CDR3 DNA reads TGCGCCAGCAGCCAAGTGCCAGGGACAGGGTTTCAGCCCCAGCATTTT.

This clonotype was detected only a few times. The gene calls are TRBV11-2 and TRBJ1-2; 7 positions match TRBD1. Germline V gene lookup returns CDR1 SGHAT and CDR2 FQNNGV. This CDR3 has 12 residues. V was clipped by 0 bases and J by 8 bases; unmatched bases: 0. The CDR3 is CASSLEDRGYTF. The CDR3 nucleotides are TGTGCCAGCAGCTTAGAGGACAGGGGCTACACCTTC.

This chain joins TRBV27 and TRBJ2-3; 14 nucleotides align to TRBD2. The V gene end was trimmed by 7 bases and the J gene end by 10 bases; junction bases not matched to a gene: 10. The CDR3 runs 15 residues. Germline V CDR1 and CDR2: MNHEY, SMNVEV (reference sequence). CDR3 in amino acids: CASTLAGTSGRAQYF. The CDR3 nucleotides are TGTGCCAGCACCTTAGCCGGGACTAGCGGGAGAGCGCAGTATTTT.

In this sample, this clonotype turned up a few times. This chain joins TRBV20-1 and TRBJ2-3; TRBD1 agrees at 9 bases. The V gene end was trimmed by 4 bases and the J gene end by 0 bases; junction bases not matched to a gene: 5. The V gene's germline CDR1 is DFQATT and CDR2 SNEGSKA (reference sequence). The CDR3 runs to 15 residues. This chain's CDR3 is CSATRTGESTDTQYF. The CDR3 region has the DNA TGCAGTGCTACCCGGACAGGGGAGAGCACAGATACGCAGTATTTT.

V usage is TRBV6-1 and J usage is TRBJ2-7, with 7 bases identical to TRBD2. With 7 bases clipped from V and 3 bases from J, the junction kept 6 bases outside the gene matches. Per germline, CDR1 MNHNS and CDR2 SASEGT. This CDR3 is 13 amino acids long. CDR3 sequence (DNA): TGTGCCAGCATTCGGGACTATAACTACGAGCAGTACTTC. This encodes CASIRDYNYEQYF.

The chain combines TRBV9 with TRBJ2-2; 9 bases match TRBD1. The CDR3 is 14 residues long. Germline-derived CDR1 and CDR2 are SGDLS and YYNGEE. V trimming: 0 bases; J trimming: 7 bases; junction bases outside the gene matches: 1. CDR3 DNA: TGTGCCAGCAGCGTAGCGGGACAGGGCGGGGAGCTGTTTTTT. The encoded protein is CASSVAGQGGELFF.

V is TRBV20-1 and J is TRBJ1-2, with 9 bases identical to TRBD1. J was trimmed by 4 bases and V by 3 bases; bases with no gene match: 12. The CDR3 consists of 16 residues. Germline CDR1 and CDR2: DFQATT and SNEGSKA (reference sequence). The CDR3 spells CSARPRGQGLSYGYTF. The CDR3 DNA follows: TGCAGTGCTAGGCCCCGCGGACAGGGGTTAAGCTATGGCTACACCTTC.

This clonotype has more than one count but fewer than ten. The chain employs TRBV12-3 or TRBV12-4 and TRBJ2-3, with D possibly matching TRBD1 (6 bases). The CDR3 has 15 residues. The V end lost 5 bases, the J end lost 2 bases, and 14 bases lay between the germline ends. In DNA form, the CDR3 reads TGTGCCAGCAGTCCCTGGGACACCCTCACAGATACGCAGTATTTT. It translates to CASSPWDTLTDTQYF.

This clonotype was found many times. The CDR3, as DNA: TGCGCCAGCAGCTCGGATTACTACGAGCAGTACTTC. Its protein product is CASSSDYYEQYF. The chain is built from TRBV5-1 and TRBJ2-7, with D uncertain. The CDR3 totals 12 residues. In germline, CDR1 is SGHRS, CDR2 YFSETQ. Trimming removed 3 bases from V and 3 bases from J, with 7 bases in between.

V gene TRBV16 combines with J gene TRBJ1-1, with TRBD1 matching over 7 bases. Trimming at V came to 0 bases and at J to 0 bases, leaving 4 bases not matched to a gene. The CDR3 is 16 amino acids. Per germline, CDR1 KGHSY and CDR2 FQNENV. CDR3 in DNA: TGTGCCAGCAGCCAATCCCTGACAGGGCTGAACACTGAAGCTTTCTTT. It specifies CASSQSLTGLNTEAFF.

The CDR3 coding sequence is TGTGCCAGTAAGGTCGGACAGGGGGTCTACGAGCAGTACTTC. Its protein is CASKVGQGVYEQYF. The V call is TRBV19, the J call TRBJ2-5, with TRBD1 identical over 10 bases. With the DNA end fitting TRBJ2-7 better, the J assignment may be wrong. The germline CDR1 and CDR2 sequences are LNHDA and SQIVND (reference sequence). The CDR3 is 14 residues long.

CDR3 in DNA: TGTGCCAGCAGCTTAGGCGGACTAGTCGACCTTAAAGAGACCCAGTACTTC. It yields the protein CASSLGGLVDLKETQYF. The V call is TRBV7-2, the J call TRBJ2-5; 7 bases are a match to TRBD2. The CDR3 covers 17 residues. The germline V gene encodes CDR1 SGHTA and CDR2 FQGNSA. The V and J ends lost 1 base and 3 bases, in that order; junction bases with no gene match: 11. The full variable domain, its missing parts supplied by reference TRBV7-2 and TRBJ2-5, is GAGVSQSPSNKVTEKGKDVELRCDPISGHTALYWYRQSLGQGLEFLIYFQGNSAPDKSGLPSDRFSAERTGGSVSTLTIQRTQQEDSAVYLCASSLGGLVDLKETQYFGPGTRLLVL.

V and J are TRBV7-9 and TRBJ1-2, with D uncertain. This CDR3 is 14 amino acids long. Trimming removed 0 bases at V and 5 bases at J, with 10 bases between. Per the germline V gene, CDR1 is SEHNR and CDR2 is FQNEAQ (reference sequence). In DNA, the CDR3 is TGTGCCAGCAGCTTAGCGGACGCCTATTATGGCTACACCTTC. The encoded protein is CASSLADAYYGYTF.

This clonotype occurred a few times. This chain joins TRBV27 and TRBJ1-5; weak D call: TRBD1 (6 bases). The CDR3 runs 14 residues. V was cut by 7 bases and J by 4 bases, with 14 bases left in between. Per the germline V gene, CDR1 is MNHEY and CDR2 is SMNVEV (reference sequence). CDR3 region: CASKEGRGNQPQHF. CDR3 nucleotides: TGTGCCAGCAAGGAGGGCAGGGGAAATCAGCCCCAGCATTTT.

The chain combines TRBV13 with TRBJ2-3; D is perhaps TRBD2 (5 bases). Germline V lookup: CDR1 PRHDT, CDR2 FYEKMQ (reference sequence). CDR3 size: 16 residues. The ends were cut back, 4 bases at V and 2 bases at J, with 16 bases in the middle. DNA for the CDR3: TGTGCCAGCAGCTCCTTTCGGCCCGGGATCACAGATACGCAGTATTTT. Its protein product is CASSSFRPGITDTQYF.

The gene calls are TRBV20-1 and TRBJ1-1, with no clear D. Germline V gene lookup returns CDR1 DFQATT and CDR2 SNEGSKA (reference sequence). Trimming removed 6 bases at V and 1 base at J, with 12 bases between. CDR3 length: 13 amino acids. CDR3 nucleotides: TGCAGTGCCACCACACACCGGAACACTGAAGCTTTCTTT. As protein: CSATTHRNTEAFF.

The genes are TRBV19 and TRBJ2-3; 8 bases are shared with TRBD2. This CDR3 has 15 amino acids. Germline lookup yields CDR1 LNHDA and CDR2 SQIVND (reference sequence). The V gene end was trimmed by 6 bases and the J gene end by 6 bases; junction bases not matched to a gene: 11. The CDR3 DNA reads TGTGCCAGTAGCGTCACCGGGACTAGAGCTGATACGCAGTATTTT. Residues: CASSVTGTRADTQYF.

The sample holds many counts of this clonotype. The chain carries TRBV5-1 and TRBJ2-5; D unclear. In germline, CDR1 is SGHRS, CDR2 YFSETQ. The V end was cut by 2 bases, the J end by 3 bases, with 11 bases between. CDR3 size: 14 residues. CDR3 bases: TGCGCCAGCAGCTTTGGGGTTAGGGAAGAGACCCAGTACTTC. This sequence encodes CASSFGVREETQYF.

The rearrangement joins TRBV29-1 to TRBJ2-3, with D hard to call. CDR3 length: 12 amino acids. Germline lookup yields CDR1 SQVTM and CDR2 ANQGSEA. V was cut by 7 bases and J by 3 bases, with 11 bases left in between. CDR3 sequence (DNA): TGCAGCGCCGCTTGGAAGACAGATACGCAGTATTTT. The encoded protein is CSAAWKTDTQYF.

This clonotype was seen a few times. The V and J genes are TRBV5-1 and TRBJ2-7; 8 bases agree with TRBD1. V trimming: 4 bases; J trimming: 0 bases; junction bases outside the gene matches: 9. Germline V gives CDR1 SGHRS, CDR2 YFSETQ. This CDR3 region has 16 residues. The chain's CDR3 is CASSGAFGTGSYEQYF. The CDR3, as DNA: TGCGCCAGCAGCGGAGCCTTCGGGACAGGCTCCTACGAGCAGTACTTC.

This clonotype was counted many times. V and J are TRBV5-1 and TRBJ2-3; maybe TRBD2 (5 bases). Between the trimmed V and J ends, which lost 0 bases and 5 bases, there was a span of 13 bases. The CDR3 runs to 15 residues. From germline, CDR1 is SGHRS and CDR2 YFSETQ. CDR3 DNA: TGCGCCAGCAGCTTGGGATCGAGCGGCGGAGATACGCAGTATTTT. It encodes CASSLGSSGGDTQYF.

This clonotype was picked up a small number of times. V is TRBV14 and J is TRBJ1-2, with TRBD1 as a possible D gene (6 bases). V lost 3 bases and J lost 8, with 19 bases in between. The CDR3 contains 15 residues. Germline CDR1 SGHDN, CDR2 FVKESK. The CDR3 sequence is CASSQLAGGYKGYTF. Here the CDR3 DNA reads TGTGCCAGCAGCCAGCTTGCGGGGGGCTATAAGGGCTACACCTTC.

V gene TRBV4-1 combines with J gene TRBJ1-1; D uncertain. Germline V lookup: CDR1 MGHRA, CDR2 YSYEKL. The CDR3 length is 13 residues. V lost 1 base and J 5 bases, leaving 8 bases between the germline ends. CDR3 amino acids: CASSQVKGTEAFF. For the CDR3, the DNA is TGCGCCAGCAGCCAAGTTAAGGGTACTGAAGCTTTCTTT.